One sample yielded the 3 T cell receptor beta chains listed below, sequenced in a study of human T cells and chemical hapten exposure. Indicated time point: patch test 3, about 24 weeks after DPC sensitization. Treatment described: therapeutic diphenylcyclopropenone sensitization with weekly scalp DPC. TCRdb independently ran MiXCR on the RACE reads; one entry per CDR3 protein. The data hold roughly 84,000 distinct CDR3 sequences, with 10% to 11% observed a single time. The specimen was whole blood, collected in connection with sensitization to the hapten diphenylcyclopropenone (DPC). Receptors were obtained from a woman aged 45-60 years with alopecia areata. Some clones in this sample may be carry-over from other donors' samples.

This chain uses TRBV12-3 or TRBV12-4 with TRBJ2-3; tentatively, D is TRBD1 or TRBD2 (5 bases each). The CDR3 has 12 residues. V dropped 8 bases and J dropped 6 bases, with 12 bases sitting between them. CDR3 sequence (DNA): TGTGCCAGCGCTTGGGGGACGGATACGCAGTATTTT. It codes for CASAWGTDTQYF.

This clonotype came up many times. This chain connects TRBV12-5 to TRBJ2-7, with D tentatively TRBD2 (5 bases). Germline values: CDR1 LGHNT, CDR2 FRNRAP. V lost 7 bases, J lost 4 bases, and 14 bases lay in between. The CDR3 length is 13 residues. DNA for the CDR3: TGTGCTAGTGAAGAGGACGGACTGTACGAGCAGTACTTC. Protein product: CASEEDGLYEQYF.

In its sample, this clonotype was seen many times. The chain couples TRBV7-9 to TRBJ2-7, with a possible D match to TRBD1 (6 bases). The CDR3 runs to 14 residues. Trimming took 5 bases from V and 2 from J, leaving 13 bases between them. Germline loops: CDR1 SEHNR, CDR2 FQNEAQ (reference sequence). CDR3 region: CASSARDNPYEQYF. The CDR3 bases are TGTGCCAGCAGCGCCCGGGACAACCCCTACGAGCAGTACTTC.